These 23 T cell receptor beta chains were all obtained from the same sample, sequenced in a study of T cell responses to AZD1222 COVID-19 vaccine. The method was immunoSEQ multiplex PCR; TCRdb's version includes in-frame clones alone and lacks a portion of them. Among roughly 150,000 clones listed, around 90% were seen once. The sample in question was peripheral blood, obtained 28 days after the second AZD1222 dose. The receptors shown here come from an adult who received the AZD1222 COVID-19 vaccine.

Only one count was recorded for this clone. The chain uses TRBV6-5 and TRBJ1-1, with D uncertain. The CDR3 consists of 14 residues. In germline, CDR1 is MNHEY, CDR2 SVGAGI. V was clipped by 4 bases and J by 2 bases, with 11 bases between them. The CDR3 sequence: CASSFEPSNTEAFF. The CDR3 region has the DNA TGTGCCAGCAGTTTCGAGCCTTCTAACACTGAAGCTTTCTTT.

V is TRBV6-1 and J is TRBJ1-1, with D hard to call. The ends were cut back, 0 bases at V and 4 bases at J, with 12 bases in the middle. CDR1 MNHNS and CDR2 SASEGT come from the germline V gene. CDR3 length: 15 amino acids. CDR3 sequence (DNA): TGTGCCAGCAGTGAAGCTCCGGCGGTCCCCACTGAAGCTTTCTTT. It is translated as CASSEAPAVPTEAFF.

V gene TRBV19 combines with J gene TRBJ2-1; D is undetermined. V lost 5 bases, J lost 0 bases, and 11 bases lay in between. Germline loops: CDR1 LNHDA, CDR2 SQIVND (reference sequence). CDR3 length: 15 residues. The CDR3: CASSPLISSYNEQFF. The DNA for the CDR3 is TGTGCCAGTAGTCCTCTGATCAGCTCCTACAATGAGCAGTTCTTC.

The chain joins TRBV29-1 to TRBJ1-2; D is undetermined. The CDR3 is made up of 10 amino acids. Trimming cost V 6 bases and J 6 bases, with 8 bases left between them. Germline V gives CDR1 SQVTM, CDR2 ANQGSEA. CDR3 amino acids: CSVPINGYTF. CDR3 bases: TGCAGCGTCCCCATAAATGGCTACACCTTC. Filled out from reference TRBV29-1 and TRBJ1-2, the complete variable domain reads SAVISQKPSRDICQRGTSLTIQCQVDSQVTMMFWYRQQPGQSLTLIATANQGSEATYESGFVIDKFPISRPNLTFSTLTVSNMSPEDSSIYLCSVPINGYTFGSGTRLTVV.

The chain has TRBV5-1 and TRBJ2-1; 7 nucleotides line up with TRBD2. The germline V gene encodes CDR1 SGHRS and CDR2 YFSETQ. CDR3 length: 17 amino acids. V was clipped by 6 bases and J by 6 bases; unmatched bases: 18. The CDR3 DNA reads TGCGCCAGCAATCAAAGGGGCCGGGACTACCTGTCCAATGAGCAGTTCTTC. Its translation is CASNQRGRDYLSNEQFF.

The chain combines TRBV9 with TRBJ2-5; D is uncertain. Looked up from germline, CDR1 is SGDLS and CDR2 is YYNGEE. The V end was cut by 4 bases, the J end by 5 bases, with 12 bases between. The CDR3 length is 13 residues. The CDR3 spells CASSPSRSETQYF. The CDR3 DNA follows: TGTGCCAGCAGCCCGAGCAGATCGGAGACCCAGTACTTC.

V usage is TRBV6-1 and J usage is TRBJ1-2; D not certain. Trimming took 2 bases from V and 2 from J, leaving 12 bases between them. The CDR3 spans 15 residues. Looked up from germline, CDR1 is MNHNS and CDR2 is SASEGT. DNA for the CDR3: TGTGCCAGCAGTGAACCGGGTAGGGCGAACTATGGCTACACCTTC. As protein: CASSEPGRANYGYTF.

This clone has just one count. The chain carries TRBV30 and TRBJ2-5; 11 bases match TRBD2. Looked up from germline, CDR1 is GTSNPN and CDR2 is SVGIG (reference sequence). V was pared by 0 bases and J by 1 base, with 1 base of the junction left unmatched. CDR3 length equals 15 residues. CDR3 sequence (DNA): TGTGCCTGGAGTGTACTAGCGGGGGTCCAAGAGACCCAGTACTTC. Its protein product is CAWSVLAGVQETQYF.

For the CDR3, the DNA is TGTGCCAGCAGCTTAGTTAAGGATGGTGTCTTATTCATGAACACTGAAGCTTTCTTT. It codes for CASSLVKDGVLFMNTEAFF. This sequence joins TRBV7-2 and TRBJ1-1; unclear D gene. The CDR3 is made up of 19 amino acids. The germline V and J ends were trimmed by 1 base and 0 bases, with 21 bases remaining between them. Germline-derived CDR1 and CDR2 are SGHTA and FQGNSA.

The V gene is TRBV2, the J gene TRBJ1-2, with TRBD1 as a possible D gene (5 bases). This CDR3 contains 12 residues. V shed 7 bases and J shed 5 bases, with 11 bases lying between them. Germline-derived CDR1 and CDR2 are SNHLY and FYNNEI. Here the CDR3 reads CASIVQGYGYTF. CDR3 sequence (DNA): TGTGCCAGCATTGTGCAGGGTTATGGCTACACCTTC.

This chain connects TRBV7-9 to TRBJ2-7, with 7 bases fitting TRBD2. Germline values: CDR1 SEHNR, CDR2 FQNEAQ (reference sequence). This CDR3 has 14 residues. After removal of 5 bases from V and 5 bases from J, the junction contained 9 bases not matched to a gene. This CDR3 reads CASSAVEGRDEQYF. The CDR3 nucleotides read TGTGCCAGCAGCGCCGTGGAGGGGAGGGACGAGCAGTACTTC.

The CDR3 DNA follows: TGTGCCAGCAGCTCGGGCCAAGACCTCTATTTGGGAAACACCATATATTTT. It encodes CASSSGQDLYLGNTIYF. The chain combines TRBV11-2 with TRBJ1-3; D ambiguous. With 4 bases removed from V and 4 bases from J, the gap between germline ends came to 20 bases. This CDR3 has 17 amino acids. CDR1 and CDR2 (germline): SGHAT, FQNNGV.

The V gene is TRBV27, the J gene TRBJ1-6; D is ambiguous. The CDR3 totals 15 residues. V dropped 6 bases and J dropped 9 bases, with 18 bases sitting between them. The germline V gene encodes CDR1 MNHEY and CDR2 SMNVEV (reference sequence). The CDR3: CASRETGPFFSPLHF. CDR3 sequence (DNA): TGTGCCAGCAGGGAAACGGGCCCGTTTTTTTCACCCCTCCACTTT.

The V gene is TRBV6-5, the J gene TRBJ2-2; 8 bases are shared with TRBD1. Unmatched junction bases numbered 4, after V lost 10 bases and J lost 3 bases. CDR1 is MNHEY, CDR2 SVGAGI, per germline. The CDR3 consists of 13 residues. CDR3 DNA sequence: TGTGCCACGACAGGGGCATACACCGGGGAGCTGTTTTTT. It yields the protein CATTGAYTGELFF.

The chain couples TRBV19 to TRBJ1-2; no clear D. The CDR3 runs 15 residues. Germline V gene lookup returns CDR1 LNHDA and CDR2 SQIVND (reference sequence). Trimming removed 6 bases at V and 3 bases at J, with 17 bases between. Here the CDR3 reads CASSSLSDGHYGYTF. As DNA, the CDR3 is TGTGCCAGTAGCTCCCTTTCCGACGGACACTATGGCTACACCTTC.

The chain employs TRBV7-9 and TRBJ1-6, with D unclear. The CDR3 contains 14 residues. Germline CDR1 reads SEHNR; CDR2 reads FQNEAQ (reference sequence). Trimming removed 1 base from V and 7 bases from J, with 8 bases in between. The CDR3 sequence: CASSLGALNSPLHF. Written as DNA, the CDR3 is TGTGCCAGCAGCTTAGGAGCCCTAAATTCACCCCTCCACTTT.

CDR3 DNA sequence: TGTGCCAGTAGTTTCGGGACAGGGAGGGATTCACCCCTCCACTTT. Translation: CASSFGTGRDSPLHF. This sequence joins TRBV19 and TRBJ1-6; 9 bases match TRBD1. CDR1 LNHDA and CDR2 SQIVND come from the germline V gene (reference sequence). The V gene end was trimmed by 5 bases and the J gene end by 8 bases; junction bases not matched to a gene: 7. The CDR3 length is 15 residues.

V and J are TRBV3-1 (or the pseudogene TRBV3-2) and TRBJ1-2; D may be TRBD1 (5 bases). From germline, CDR1 is LGHDT and CDR2 YNNKEL (reference sequence). The CDR3 sequence is 16 residues long. V lost 0 bases and J 6 bases, leaving 17 bases between the germline ends. The chain's CDR3 is CASSQDSTGFSHGYTF. The DNA of the CDR3 is TGTGCCAGCAGCCAAGATAGTACAGGTTTTTCACATGGCTACACCTTC.

This sequence joins TRBV5-1 and TRBJ1-1; D remains unclear. The germline V and J ends were trimmed by 4 bases and 5 bases, with 15 bases remaining between them. Germline loops: CDR1 SGHRS, CDR2 YFSETQ. The CDR3 consists of 14 residues. The CDR3, as DNA: TGCGCCAGCAGCCCTGGCGGGCCCGGGACTGAAGCTTTCTTT. Translation: CASSPGGPGTEAFF.

This clone was seen only once. The chain has TRBV2 and TRBJ1-1; D remains unclear. The CDR3 is 13 residues long. Between the trimmed V and J ends, which lost 6 bases and 0 bases, there was a span of 8 bases. Germline V gives CDR1 SNHLY, CDR2 FYNNEI. The CDR3 loop is CASSETMNTEAFF. CDR3 DNA: TGTGCCAGCAGCGAGACAATGAACACTGAAGCTTTCTTT.

The V call is TRBV4-1, the J call TRBJ1-4, with D possibly TRBD1 on 5 matching bases. The CDR3 loop spans 16 amino acids. Germline V CDR1 and CDR2: MGHRA, YSYEKL. Trimming took 3 bases from V and 5 from J, leaving 16 bases between them. The chain's CDR3 is CASSQPPWGRNEKLFF. CDR3 DNA sequence: TGCGCCAGCAGCCAGCCGCCCTGGGGCCGAAATGAAAAACTGTTTTTT.

The rearrangement uses TRBV12-5 and TRBJ1-2, with 8 bases identical to TRBD1. The germline V gene has CDR1 LGHNT and CDR2 FRNRAP. The CDR3 spans 16 residues. V was clipped by 0 bases and J by 2 bases; unmatched bases: 5. Written as DNA, the CDR3 is TGTGCTAGTGGTTTGGTCCTGGGACAGGCGAACTATGGCTACACCTTC. Its translation is CASGLVLGQANYGYTF. The whole variable domain, filled in from reference TRBV12-5 and TRBJ1-2, reads DARVTQTPRHKVTEMGQEVTMRCQPILGHNTVFWYRQTMMQGLELLAYFRNRAPLDDSGMPKDRFSAEMPDATLATLKIQPSEPRDSAVYFCASGLVLGQANYGYTFGSGTRLTVV.

J is TRBJ2-5 and V is TRBV15; no firm D call. V gave up 8 bases and J gave up 5 bases, with 9 bases separating them. There are 11 residues in the CDR3. CDR1 LNHNV and CDR2 YYDKDF come from the germline V gene (reference sequence). The CDR3 is CATAGRETQYF. CDR3 nucleotides: TGTGCCACCGCCGGAAGGGAGACCCAGTACTTC.